These 13 T cell receptor beta chains were sequenced from one sample in a study of CXCR3-negative and CXCR3-positive naive CD8 T cells. The libraries of TRB cDNA were constructed through 5' RACE using UMI labels. TCRdb reprocessed the 5' RACE reads and stores each CDR3 protein as one record, lacking DNA. The sample includes about 62,000 distinct CDR3 sequences. Sequenced input: naive CXCR3- CD8+ T cells from blood. Subset in this sample: CD45RO-CCR7+CD27+CD95- naive CD8+ T cells lacking CXCR3 (TNR3-). The receptors were gathered from a human donor in good health. Some clones in this sample may be carry-over from other donors' samples.

The J gene is TRBJ2-7, the V gene TRBV28; lacking DNA, the TRBD2 call made by TCRdb goes unchecked. CDR3 length equals 15 residues. CDR1 MDHEN and CDR2 SYDVKM come from the germline V gene. This CDR3 is CASRPVAGAIYEQYF.

The genes are TRBV7-9 and TRBJ2-7; TCRdb picks TRBD1, but there is no DNA to check that call. The CDR3 runs to 15 residues. Per germline, CDR1 SEHNR and CDR2 FQNEAQ (reference sequence). The CDR3 protein is CASSFPRDPTYEQYF.

This chain uses TRBV7-3 with TRBJ2-2. CDR1 is SGHTA, CDR2 FQGTGA, per germline. This CDR3 region has 14 residues. The CDR3 region is CASSLIGVSGELFF. Supplemented by reference TRBV7-3 and TRBJ2-2, the full variable domain reads GAGVSQTPSNKVTEKGKYVELRCDPISGHTALYWYRQSLGQGPEFLIYFQGTGAADDSGLPNDRFFAVRPEGSVSTLKIQRTERGDSAVYLCASSLIGVSGELFFGEGSRLTVL.

This sequence joins TRBV7-3 and TRBJ1-1; TCRdb lists TRBD1, though no DNA is available to test this call. Per the germline V gene, CDR1 is SGHTA and CDR2 is FQGTGA. The CDR3 runs 17 residues. CDR3 in amino acids: CASSLYPPGRGITEAFF. The variable domain in full, completed from reference TRBV7-3 and TRBJ1-1, reads GAGVSQTPSNKVTEKGKYVELRCDPISGHTALYWYRQSLGQGPEFLIYFQGTGAADDSGLPNDRFFAVRPEGSVSTLKIQRTERGDSAVYLCASSLYPPGRGITEAFFGQGTRLTVV.

V is TRBV19 and J is TRBJ2-5. There are 14 residues in the CDR3. Germline V gene sequence: CDR1 LNHDA, CDR2 SQIVND (reference sequence). The CDR3 region is CASSIVYDQETQYF.

The rearrangement joins TRBV24-1 to TRBJ2-3; TCRdb gives TRBD2 as the D gene, but with no DNA this cannot be confirmed. The CDR3 contains 16 residues. The V gene's germline CDR1 is KGHDR and CDR2 SFDVKD. This chain's CDR3 is CATSDPNLAGRHTQYF.

The chain is built from TRBV12-3 or TRBV12-4 and TRBJ2-7; as DNA is missing, the TRBD1 call by TCRdb cannot be tested. This CDR3 spans 14 amino acids. Here the CDR3 reads CASSHGTGAHEQYF.

The V call is TRBV7-2, the J call TRBJ2-7; TCRdb picks TRBD2, but there is no DNA to check that call. This CDR3 is built from 15 residues. From germline, CDR1 is SGHTA and CDR2 FQGNSA. CDR3 protein: CASSLERAGGYEQYF.

The chain has TRBV7-2 and TRBJ2-7; lacking DNA, the TRBD1 call made by TCRdb goes unchecked. This CDR3 is 16 amino acids long. Germline CDR1 SGHTA, CDR2 FQGNSA. This chain's CDR3 is CASSLRPGQGSYEQYF.

The chain links TRBV6-4 to TRBJ2-1. The germline gives CDR1 MRHNA, CDR2 SNTAGT. CDR3 size: 12 residues. The CDR3 loop reads CASSDSSLEQFF.

The chain has TRBV29-1 and TRBJ2-7; absent DNA, TCRdb's TRBD1 call cannot be checked. From germline, CDR1 is SQVTM and CDR2 ANQGSEA. The CDR3 runs to 13 residues. The CDR3 sequence is CSVRTGDSYEQYF.

The chain is built from TRBV5-1 and TRBJ1-1. The CDR3 sequence is 15 residues long. Germline V gene data show CDR1 as SGHRS and CDR2 as YFSETQ. This chain's CDR3 is CASSLARAPWTEAFF.

V gene TRBV6-6 combines with J gene TRBJ1-1; the TCRdb call, TRBD1, lacks DNA for checking. The CDR3 runs to 14 residues. Per germline, CDR1 MNHNY and CDR2 SVGAGI (reference sequence). The CDR3 loop reads CASDDLLGATEAFF.